The T cell receptor beta chain under discussion was sequenced for a study of cytomegalovirus exposure and HLA in healthy donors. The V gene's germline CDR1 is SNHLY and CDR2 FYNNEI. V shed 5 bases, J shed 7 bases, and the junction held 4 bases outside the gene matches. The CDR3 consists of 13 residues. With regard to this clone: Antigen: not known.

Study conclusions and caveats: Cytomegalovirus-associated TCR beta chains were listed, numbering around 150. Most TCR sequences were seen very rarely across donors, but some public TCRs occurred in many. Later analysis identified around 15,000 TCR beta sequences associated with HLA alleles, using a false discovery rate threshold of 0.05. Across HLA loci, a later analysis found differing TCR association rates, with DRB1 most and HLA-C fewest.

Both 60 Vbeta primers and 13 Jbeta primers went into the PCR. Produced via immunoSEQ multiplex PCR; TCRdb's table is partial and in-frame only. The repertoire holds approximately 150,000 clones, with approximately 78% as singletons. The receptor was isolated from a woman aged 40 to 49 in good health and CMV-seropositive. The sample comprised PBMCs. The J gene is TRBJ2-3, the V gene TRBV2; 9 bases are a match to TRBD1. The CDR3 nucleotides are TGTGCCAGCAGTTCGGACAGGGGAAATACGCAGTATTTT. This sequence encodes CASSSDRGNTQYF.